Included here is one TCR beta chain sequence, with context. As yet, its antigen is unknown. The nonmyeloablative bone marrow transplants came from related graft donors, with transient mixed chimerism. Thawed PBMCs were FACS-sorted into unstimulated CD4+CD25+CD127- regulatory T cells, CD4+CD25- non-regulatory cells, CD4 and CD8 cells. The sample comes from a study of Tregs in tolerant kidney transplant recipients. General study findings and limits: Changing PCR primers prevented nucleotide comparison between some patients' samples. The most relevant donor-specific Treg TCRbeta repertoire apparently came from expansion with activated donor B cells.

Sequencing used immunoSEQ multiplex PCR; TCRdb keeps in-frame clones, though not all of them. The table includes some 57,000 clones, about 90% detected once. The sequencing here drew on CD8+ T cells from blood (PBMCs), taken 24 months after the transplant. This sequence was found in a human patient who received a combined kidney and bone marrow transplant. The T cells may come from the graft donor.

CDR3 sequence reads: CASSVGTGANYGYTF. DNA of the CDR3: TGTGCCAGCAGCGTAGGGACAGGGGCGAACTATGGCTACACCTTC. The rearrangement joins TRBV9 to TRBJ1-2; 9 bases match TRBD1. This CDR3 comprises 15 residues. The V and J ends lost 0 bases and 2 bases, in that order; junction bases with no gene match: 2. CDR1 and CDR2 (germline): SGDLS, YYNGEE.